These 28 T cell receptor beta chains originate from one sample sequenced in a study of blood T cell repertoires in COVID-19. Profiled with immunoSEQ multiplex PCR; TCRdb holds only in-frame clones, not every one. This sample yields around 150,000 clones, of which 82% are seen a single time; around 7% belongs to the top ten. The sequenced sample was peripheral blood. The receptors originated from a woman aged 40 to 50 with COVID-19, enrolled during active disease.

V is TRBV30 and J is TRBJ2-2; no reliable D call. V gave up 0 bases and J gave up 4 bases, with 6 bases separating them. This CDR3 is 13 amino acids long. Looked up from germline, CDR1 is GTSNPN and CDR2 is SVGIG (reference sequence). This chain's CDR3 is CAWSVQSTGELFF. The CDR3 DNA reads as TGTGCCTGGAGTGTACAGAGCACCGGGGAGCTGTTTTTT.

The chain uses TRBV30 and TRBJ2-3; TRBD2 might be the D (6 bases). Between the trimmed V and J ends, which lost 1 base and 0 bases, there was a span of 11 bases. Germline CDR1 reads GTSNPN; CDR2 reads SVGIG (reference sequence). This CDR3 region has 15 residues. CDR3 sequence: CAWSGGDPSTDTQYF. The CDR3 DNA reads TGTGCCTGGAGTGGGGGGGATCCTAGCACAGATACGCAGTATTTT.

This clone was observed a single time. The chain links TRBV3-1 (or the pseudogene TRBV3-2) to TRBJ2-1; maybe TRBD2 (5 bases). CDR1 LGHDT and CDR2 YNNKEL come from the germline V gene (reference sequence). There are 13 residues in the CDR3. Between the trimmed V and J ends, which lost 1 base and 9 bases, there was a span of 10 bases. CDR3 residues: CASSQALALEQFF. In DNA, the CDR3 is TGTGCCAGCAGCCAAGCTCTAGCACTTGAGCAGTTCTTC.

V gene TRBV27 combines with J gene TRBJ1-1, with TRBD1 as a possible D gene (5 bases). V lost 2 bases, J lost 3 bases, and 7 bases lay in between. The CDR3 spans 13 residues. Germline V gives CDR1 MNHEY, CDR2 SMNVEV (reference sequence). CDR3 nucleotide sequence: TGTGCCAGCAGTTTAAAAGGGGACACTGAAGCTTTCTTT. This sequence encodes CASSLKGDTEAFF.

CDR3 region: CASSDTSGLADRPGTDTQYF. CDR3 bases: TGTGCCAGCAGTGACACTTCGGGACTAGCGGACCGACCCGGCACAGATACGCAGTATTTT. The V gene is TRBV6-4, the J gene TRBJ2-3, with TRBD2 matching 11 bases. Germline CDR1 and CDR2: MRHNA and SNTAGT. The V and J ends lost 2 bases and 1 base, in that order; junction bases with no gene match: 14. The CDR3 consists of 20 residues.

This clone was counted between two and nine times. The rearrangement links TRBV6-5 to TRBJ1-1, with TRBD1 identical over 8 bases. The CDR3 covers 14 residues. V shed 8 bases, J shed 5 bases, and the junction held 10 bases outside the gene matches. The germline CDR1 and CDR2 sequences are MNHEY and SVGAGI. CDR3 sequence (DNA): TGTGCCAGCTCAATTAGGACAGGGTGGACTGAAGCTTTCTTT. Protein sequence: CASSIRTGWTEAFF.

V gene TRBV2 combines with J gene TRBJ1-4, with TRBD1 matching 10 bases. With V trimmed by 10 bases and J by 8 bases, 13 bases remained unmatched. This CDR3 is 15 amino acids long. CDR1 and CDR2 from the germline V gene are SNHLY and FYNNEI. Here the CDR3 reads CAKSLSGQGPEKLFF. The CDR3 bases are TGTGCCAAGTCTTTGTCGGGACAGGGGCCCGAAAAACTGTTTTTT.

The chain combines TRBV15 with TRBJ2-5; 11 positions agree with TRBD2. CDR3 length equals 15 residues. The J segment lost 4 bases and the V segment lost 9 bases, leaving 10 bases of the junction unmatched. Germline V lookup: CDR1 LNHNV, CDR2 YYDKDF (reference sequence). The CDR3 nucleotides read TGTGCCACAACCACTAGCGGGAGATTTCGAGAGACCCAGTACTTC. Protein: CATTTSGRFRETQYF.

This chain uses TRBV14 with TRBJ2-1, with TRBD2 matching over 10 bases. V lost 4 bases and J lost 0; bases outside the gene matches: 3. This CDR3 region has 16 residues. Germline loops: CDR1 SGHDN, CDR2 FVKESK. The CDR3 DNA is TGTGCCAGCAGCCGGCGGACTAGCGGCTCCTACAATGAGCAGTTCTTC. This sequence encodes CASSRRTSGSYNEQFF.

The chain joins TRBV4-2 to TRBJ1-3; D ambiguous. There are 13 residues in the CDR3. Germline values: CDR1 LGHNA, CDR2 YNFKEQ. Trimming took off 4 bases at V and 5 bases at J, with 9 bases between the two ends. The CDR3 nucleotides read TGTGCCAGCAGCCCTCTCGTCCGAAACACCATATATTTT. The encoded protein is CASSPLVRNTIYF.

The chain has TRBV28 and TRBJ1-4; 7 positions agree with TRBD1. V dropped 5 bases and J dropped 8; count of bases not matched to a gene: 8. The CDR3 loop spans 14 amino acids. Germline CDR1 is MDHEN and CDR2 is SYDVKM. The chain's CDR3 is CASSLGGVKEKLFF. Written as DNA, the CDR3 is TGTGCCAGCAGTCTAGGGGGCGTGAAAGAAAAACTGTTTTTT.

The J gene is TRBJ2-1, the V gene TRBV7-2; possibly TRBD2 for D (6 bases). The CDR3 has 12 residues. The germline V gene has CDR1 SGHTA and CDR2 FQGNSA. V was trimmed by 3 bases and J by 8 bases, leaving 8 bases between them. In DNA form, the CDR3 reads TGTGCCAGCAGCTTTGCGGGATATGAGCAGTTCTTC. It specifies CASSFAGYEQFF.

The chain links TRBV19 to TRBJ2-1; 9 bases are shared with TRBD2. In germline, CDR1 is LNHDA, CDR2 SQIVND (reference sequence). The CDR3 is 15 residues long. V trimming: 3 bases; J trimming: 1 base; junction bases outside the gene matches: 1. The CDR3 sequence is CASSMTSGSYNEQFF. CDR3 nucleotide sequence: TGTGCCAGTAGTATGACTAGCGGATCCTACAATGAGCAGTTCTTC.

The chain is built from TRBV19 and TRBJ1-6; the D is unclear. V was clipped by 6 bases and J by 4 bases, with 7 bases between them. Germline V gene data show CDR1 as LNHDA and CDR2 as SQIVND (reference sequence). The CDR3 spans 13 residues. The CDR3 region has the DNA TGTGCCAGTAGCTACAGATATAATTCACCCCTCCACTTT. As protein: CASSYRYNSPLHF.

V is TRBV5-1 and J is TRBJ1-2; D is possibly TRBD1 (6 bases). CDR3 length: 16 residues. Trimming stripped 4 bases from V and 2 bases from J, with 18 bases between. Looked up from germline, CDR1 is SGHRS and CDR2 is YFSETQ. The CDR3 here is CASSTSGASSNYGYTF. The CDR3, as DNA: TGCGCCAGCAGCACCTCAGGGGCCAGCTCCAACTATGGCTACACCTTC. The complete variable domain, with remaining parts taken from reference TRBV5-1 and TRBJ1-2, reads KAGVTQTPRYLIKTRGQQVTLSCSPISGHRSVSWYQQTPGQGLQFLFEYFSETQRNKGNFPGRFSGRQFSNSRSEMNVSTLELGDSALYLCASSTSGASSNYGYTFGSGTRLTVV.

CDR3 DNA sequence: TGTGCCAGCAGCTTAGCCAGGGGTATGGGGAATGAGCAGTTCTTC. It codes for CASSLARGMGNEQFF. The chain uses TRBV11-3 and TRBJ2-1, with D perhaps matching TRBD1 (6 bases). This CDR3 spans 15 amino acids. Germline V lookup: CDR1 SGHNT, CDR2 YENEEA. V lost 1 base, J lost 7 bases, and 14 bases lay in between.

This clone was counted only a few times. The rearrangement uses TRBV7-8 and TRBJ2-7, with D tentatively TRBD1 (5 bases). The CDR3 has 13 amino acids. CDR1 is SGHVS and CDR2 is FQNEAQ in the germline V gene. The ends were cut back, 5 bases at V and 7 bases at J, with 15 bases in the middle. The CDR3 bases are TGTGCCAGCAGCCCCAGCGTGGGGCGAGAGCAGTACTTC. As protein: CASSPSVGREQYF.

The chain has TRBV30 and TRBJ2-7, with 7 nucleotides matching TRBD1. The J segment lost 5 bases and the V segment lost 3 bases, leaving 4 bases of the junction unmatched. Germline CDR1 is GTSNPN and CDR2 is SVGIG (reference sequence). CDR3 length: 12 residues. Here the CDR3 DNA reads TGTGCCTGGAGCCCGGGACAGAACGAGCAGTACTTC. Protein: CAWSPGQNEQYF. Full variable domain (missing parts from reference TRBV30 and TRBJ2-7): SQTIHQWPATLVQPVGSPLSLECTVEGTSNPNLYWYRQAAGRGLQLLFYSVGIGQISSEVPQNLSASRPQDRQFILSSKKLLLSDSGFYLCAWSPGQNEQYFGPGTRLTVT.

The chain is built from TRBV9 and TRBJ2-2; D is undetermined. The germline V gene has CDR1 SGDLS and CDR2 YYNGEE. Trimming pared 4 bases from V and 0 bases from J, leaving 13 bases between. The CDR3 runs to 16 residues. This chain's CDR3 is CASSPRGSANTGELFF. CDR3 nucleotides: TGTGCCAGCAGCCCCCGTGGCAGCGCGAACACCGGGGAGCTGTTTTTT.

The chain recombines TRBV29-1 with TRBJ2-7, with a possible D match to TRBD2 (6 bases). This CDR3 has 15 amino acids. Germline CDR1 and CDR2: SQVTM and ANQGSEA. V was pared by 3 bases and J by 3 bases, with 18 bases between. CDR3 protein: CSVDGVQGGNYEQYF. CDR3 coding DNA: TGCAGCGTTGATGGGGTCCAGGGAGGTAACTACGAGCAGTACTTC.

This clone was detected a few times. The J gene is TRBJ2-1, the V gene TRBV12-3 or TRBV12-4; 8 bases fit TRBD2. The CDR3 is 13 residues long. The trim removed 4 bases at V and 10 bases at J, leaving 6 bases unmatched. The CDR3 region is CASSSQQREEQFF. DNA of the CDR3: TGTGCCAGCAGTTCCCAACAGCGGGAGGAGCAGTTCTTC.

V usage is TRBV5-1 and J usage is TRBJ2-7; tentatively, D is TRBD1 (5 bases). This CDR3 is 15 amino acids long. Germline CDR1 and CDR2: SGHRS and YFSETQ. The V and J ends lost 0 bases and 4 bases respectively, with 14 bases between them. The DNA for the CDR3 is TGCGCCAGCAGCTTGGCTGCAGGGTTGGGGTACGAGCAGTACTTC. Translation gives CASSLAAGLGYEQYF.

The rearrangement uses TRBV5-1 and TRBJ2-7, with 7 bases fitting TRBD1. Germline V gene data show CDR1 as SGHRS and CDR2 as YFSETQ. Trimming at V came to 0 bases and at J to 3 bases, leaving 9 bases not matched to a gene. The CDR3 runs 16 residues. In nucleotides, the CDR3 is TGCGCCAGCAGCTTGGTGTCGACAGGGTATAACTACGAGCAGTACTTC. Its translation: CASSLVSTGYNYEQYF.

The chain has TRBV20-1 and TRBJ1-3; maybe TRBD1 (6 bases). This CDR3 contains 13 residues. V lost 3 bases, J lost 8 bases, and 14 bases lay in between. Germline CDR1 DFQATT, CDR2 SNEGSKA (reference sequence). Here the CDR3 DNA reads TGCAGTGCTAGTGGGGGGGGCCTAGACACCATATATTTT. This encodes CSASGGGLDTIYF.

The chain combines TRBV11-2 with TRBJ1-1; no clear D gene. This CDR3 is built from 12 residues. Germline CDR1 and CDR2: SGHAT and FQNNGV. The ends were cut back, 2 bases at V and 7 bases at J, with 8 bases in the middle. DNA of the CDR3: TGTGCCAGCAGCTTATCCAGATTTGAAGCTTTCTTT. This sequence encodes CASSLSRFEAFF.

The rearrangement uses TRBV2 and TRBJ1-1, with 7 bases aligning to TRBD1. Germline loops: CDR1 SNHLY, CDR2 FYNNEI. The CDR3 has 13 residues. Trimming at V came to 5 bases and at J to 3 bases, leaving 3 bases not matched to a gene. In DNA, the CDR3 is TGTGCCAGCAGTTCAGGGGGTGACACTGAAGCTTTCTTT. It is translated as CASSSGGDTEAFF. Variable domain in full (rest from reference TRBV2 and TRBJ1-1): EPEVTQTPSHQVTQMGQEVILRCVPISNHLYFYWYRQILGQKVEFLVSFYNNEISEKSEIFDDQFSVERPDGSNFTLKIRSTKLEDSAMYFCASSSGGDTEAFFGQGTRLTVV.

The chain links TRBV28 to TRBJ2-1, with TRBD2 matching 9 bases. Germline V gives CDR1 MDHEN, CDR2 SYDVKM. This CDR3 region has 15 residues. V shed 3 bases and J 6 bases; nucleotides not matched to a gene: 6. The chain's CDR3 is CASSFGGRARNEQFF. CDR3 DNA: TGTGCCAGCAGTTTCGGCGGGAGGGCCCGCAATGAGCAGTTCTTC.

The chain recombines TRBV27 with TRBJ1-1; 9 bases fit TRBD1. The ends lost 4 bases at V and 6 bases at J; junction bases unmatched: 9. CDR3 length: 15 amino acids. CDR1 and CDR2 (germline): MNHEY, SMNVEV (reference sequence). DNA for the CDR3: TGTGCCAGCAGTTCCACCGGGACAGGGCTTTCTGAAGCTTTCTTT. It is translated as CASSSTGTGLSEAFF.